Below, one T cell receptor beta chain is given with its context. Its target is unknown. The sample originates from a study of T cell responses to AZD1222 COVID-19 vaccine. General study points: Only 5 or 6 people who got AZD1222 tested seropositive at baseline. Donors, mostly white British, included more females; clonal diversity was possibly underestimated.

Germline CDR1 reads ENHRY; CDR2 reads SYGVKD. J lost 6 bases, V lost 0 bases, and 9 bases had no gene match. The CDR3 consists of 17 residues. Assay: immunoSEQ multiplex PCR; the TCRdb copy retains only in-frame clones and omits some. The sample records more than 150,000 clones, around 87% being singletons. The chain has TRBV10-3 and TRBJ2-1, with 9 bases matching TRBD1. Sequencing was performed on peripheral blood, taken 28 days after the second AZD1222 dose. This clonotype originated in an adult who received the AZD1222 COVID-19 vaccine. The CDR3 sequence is CAISESIVGQGFNEQFF. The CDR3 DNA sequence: TGTGCCATCAGTGAGTCGATAGTGGGACAGGGATTCAATGAGCAGTTCTTC.